This TCR beta chain was profiled in a study of blood T cell repertoires in COVID-19. The CDR3 runs 15 residues. CDR1 and CDR2 (germline): SGHKS, YYEKEE (reference sequence). The germline V and J ends were trimmed by 1 base and 1 base, with 11 bases remaining between them. The method was immunoSEQ multiplex PCR; TCRdb's version includes in-frame clones alone and lacks a portion of them. In the table there are 150,000 to 200,000 clones, roughly 81% of which are singletons. The clonotype originates from a woman aged 80 or over with COVID-19, enrolled during active disease. The sequenced sample consisted of peripheral blood. V usage is TRBV5-5 and J usage is TRBJ1-1; D might be TRBD1 (5 bases). The CDR3 is CASSLRGLPNTEAFF. The CDR3, as DNA: TGTGCCAGCAGCTTGAGGGGACTTCCGAACACTGAAGCTTTCTTT.